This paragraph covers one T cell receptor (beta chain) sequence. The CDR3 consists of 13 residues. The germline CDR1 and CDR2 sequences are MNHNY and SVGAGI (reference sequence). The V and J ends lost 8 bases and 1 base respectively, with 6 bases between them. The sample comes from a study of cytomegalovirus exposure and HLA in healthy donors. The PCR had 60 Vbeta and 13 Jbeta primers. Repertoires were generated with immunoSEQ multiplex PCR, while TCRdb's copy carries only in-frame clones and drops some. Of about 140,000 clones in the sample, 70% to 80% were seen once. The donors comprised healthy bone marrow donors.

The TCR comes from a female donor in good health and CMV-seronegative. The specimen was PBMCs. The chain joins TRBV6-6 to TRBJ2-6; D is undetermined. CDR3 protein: CASSLSGANVLTF. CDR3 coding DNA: TGTGCCAGCTCCCTTTCTGGGGCCAACGTCCTGACTTTC.